In this sample, the clone carrying this T cell receptor (beta chain) turned up many times. The target antigen is unknown. Using its own MiXCR run on the 5' RACE reads, TCRdb lists one record per CDR3 protein. The data hold 200,000 to 250,000 distinct CDR3 sequences, with more than 5.5% observed a single time. There are 14 residues in the CDR3. Germline CDR1 is KGHDR and CDR2 is SFDVKD. Trimming took off 4 bases at V and 6 bases at J, with 12 bases between the two ends. The data derive from a study of CD8 T cells in ankylosing spondylitis. Study-wide findings and caveats: Clones linked with disease were CD8+ and fairly uncommon in the peripheral blood. Ankylosing spondylitis blood appeared to be characterized by a TCR beta motif of about eight highly homologous variants.

The sample taken for sequencing was blood, either unsorted or a sorted T cell fraction (not recorded which). This clonotype was obtained from a male donor with ankylosing spondylitis. This rearrangement joins TRBV24-1 to TRBJ2-1, with D hard to call. The CDR3 loop is CATSDLQSFNEQFF. The CDR3 DNA reads TGTGCCACCAGTGACCTCCAAAGTTTCAATGAGCAGTTCTTC.